Below, 8 T cell receptor beta chains from the same sample are listed, as sequenced in a study of T cell clusters in autoimmune cytopenias (dated by TCRdb to the late 2010s). Each sample's TRB amplification started from 250 ng of peripheral blood genomic DNA, which corresponds to approximately 36,000 genome equivalents. For sequencing, an Illumina MiSeq was employed. TRB rearrangements were amplified by multiplex PCR using a touch-down protocol with TRB-A and TRB-B primer pools mixed in one tube. TCRdb reprocessed the reads, so every CDR3 protein sequence counts as one entry and DNA is not shown. The sample table on file contains about 12,000 distinct CDR3 sequences. 23% of the sample goes to the ten largest clones. This sample was shared with a second study, whose subject was T cell repertoires in aging, cancer and after chemotherapy.

The sequenced material came from peripheral blood. The receptors were gathered from a human donor in good health.

The chain employs TRBV15 and TRBJ1-4. The CDR3 spans 16 residues. CDR1 is LNHNV and CDR2 is YYDKDF in the germline V gene (reference sequence). The chain's CDR3 is CATSRDNGATNEKLFF.

This chain connects TRBV27 to TRBJ2-7. The CDR3 is 15 residues long. Germline values: CDR1 MNHEY, CDR2 SMNVEV (reference sequence). The CDR3 protein is CASSISVMQQRAQYF.

This clonotype is medium-sized by frequency. V usage is TRBV29-1 and J usage is TRBJ2-7; TCRdb's assignment of TRBD2 cannot be checked, as there is no DNA. Looked up from germline, CDR1 is SQVTM and CDR2 is ANQGSEA. The CDR3 is made up of 13 amino acids. CDR3 in amino acids: CSVFTSGGAEQYF.

The chain has TRBV6-6 and TRBJ1-1; lacking DNA, the TRBD1 call made by TCRdb goes unchecked. This CDR3 has 13 amino acids. The V gene's germline CDR1 is MNHNY and CDR2 SVGAGI (reference sequence). The CDR3 protein is CASRKDSYTEAFF.

In terms of frequency, this clonotype is medium-sized. The chain uses TRBV11-3 and TRBJ2-3; TCRdb outputs TRBD2, but without DNA this stays unchecked. CDR1 and CDR2 from the germline V gene are SGHNT and YENEEA. CDR3 size: 15 residues. The CDR3 spells CASSRRRGSTDTQYF.

The chain links TRBV19 to TRBJ2-1; the D gene TCRdb calls, TRBD2, cannot be checked with no DNA. There are 13 residues in the CDR3. Germline V gene data show CDR1 as LNHDA and CDR2 as SQIVND (reference sequence). CDR3 loop: CASSIFREGEQFF.

The chain recombines TRBV11-1 with TRBJ1-1. The length of the CDR3 is 14 residues. CDR1 is SGHAT, CDR2 FQDESV, per germline (reference sequence). CDR3 amino acids: CASSLVQSSTEAFF.

The chain uses TRBV10-3 and TRBJ2-4. Germline V CDR1 and CDR2: ENHRY, SYGVKD. CDR3 length: 16 residues. The CDR3 spells CAISESVGIAKNIQYF.